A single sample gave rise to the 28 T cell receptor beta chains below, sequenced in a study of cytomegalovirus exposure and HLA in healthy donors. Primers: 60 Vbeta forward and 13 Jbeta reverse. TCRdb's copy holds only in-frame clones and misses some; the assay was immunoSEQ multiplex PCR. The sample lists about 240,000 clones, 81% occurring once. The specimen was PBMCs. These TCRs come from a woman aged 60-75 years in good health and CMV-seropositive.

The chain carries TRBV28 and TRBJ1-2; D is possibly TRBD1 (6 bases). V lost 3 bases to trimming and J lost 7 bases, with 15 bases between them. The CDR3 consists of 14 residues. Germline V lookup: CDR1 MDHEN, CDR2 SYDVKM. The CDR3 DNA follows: TGTGCCAGCAGTTTGGGGGCGCAGCTTGGTGGCTACACCTTC. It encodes CASSLGAQLGGYTF.

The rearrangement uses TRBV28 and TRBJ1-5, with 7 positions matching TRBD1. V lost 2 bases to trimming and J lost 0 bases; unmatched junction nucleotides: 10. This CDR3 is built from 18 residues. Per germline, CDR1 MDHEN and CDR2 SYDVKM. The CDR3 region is CASSLRRTGKNSNQPQHF. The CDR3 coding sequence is TGTGCCAGCAGTTTACGCCGGACAGGAAAAAATAGCAATCAGCCCCAGCATTTT.

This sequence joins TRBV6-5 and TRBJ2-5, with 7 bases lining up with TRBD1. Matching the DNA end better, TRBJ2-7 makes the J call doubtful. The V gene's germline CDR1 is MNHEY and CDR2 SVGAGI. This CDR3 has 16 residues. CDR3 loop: CASSYMTGQTSYEQYF. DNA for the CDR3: TGTGCCAGCAGTTACATGACGGGACAGACCTCCTACGAGCAGTACTTC.

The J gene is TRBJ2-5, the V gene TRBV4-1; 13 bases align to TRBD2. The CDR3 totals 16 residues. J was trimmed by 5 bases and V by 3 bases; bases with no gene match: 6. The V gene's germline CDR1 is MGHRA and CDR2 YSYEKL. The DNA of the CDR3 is TGCGCCAGCAGCCAGGCAGGACTAGCGGGGGCTGAGACCCAGTACTTC. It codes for CASSQAGLAGAETQYF.

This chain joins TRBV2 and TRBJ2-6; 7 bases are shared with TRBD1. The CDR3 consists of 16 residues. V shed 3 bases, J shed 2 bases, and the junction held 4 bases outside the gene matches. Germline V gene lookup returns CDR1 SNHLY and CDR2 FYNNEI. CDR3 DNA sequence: TGTGCCAGCAGTGATGAAGGGGGCCCTGGGGCCAACGTCCTGACTTTC. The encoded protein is CASSDEGGPGANVLTF.

CDR3 bases: TGTGCCAGCAGTTGGTCCAGCTCCTACGAGCAGTACTTC. Its translation is CASSWSSSYEQYF. The V gene is TRBV27, the J gene TRBJ2-7; D is unclear. This CDR3 region has 13 residues. Germline-derived CDR1 and CDR2 are MNHEY and SMNVEV (reference sequence). V lost 4 bases and J lost 0, with 7 bases in between.

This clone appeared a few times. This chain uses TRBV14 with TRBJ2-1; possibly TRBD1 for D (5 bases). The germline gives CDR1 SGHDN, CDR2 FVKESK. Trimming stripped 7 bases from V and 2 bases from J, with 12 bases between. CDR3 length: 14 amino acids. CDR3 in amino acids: CASNKGYTYNEQFF. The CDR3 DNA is TGTGCCAGCAATAAGGGGTATACCTACAATGAGCAGTTCTTC.

CDR3 amino acids: CAWSPSLYNEQFF. The CDR3, as DNA: TGTGCCTGGAGTCCTAGCCTCTACAATGAGCAGTTCTTC. V usage is TRBV30 and J usage is TRBJ2-1, with D possibly matching TRBD2 (5 bases). This CDR3 comprises 13 residues. The germline gives CDR1 GTSNPN, CDR2 SVGIG (reference sequence). V was clipped by 2 bases and J by 3 bases, with 8 bases between them.

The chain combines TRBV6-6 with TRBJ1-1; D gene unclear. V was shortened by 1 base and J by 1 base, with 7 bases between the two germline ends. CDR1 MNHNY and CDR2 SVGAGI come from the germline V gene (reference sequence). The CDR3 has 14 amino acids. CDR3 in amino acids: CASSYYGRNTEAFF. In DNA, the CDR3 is TGTGCCAGCAGTTACTACGGGAGGAACACTGAAGCTTTCTTT.

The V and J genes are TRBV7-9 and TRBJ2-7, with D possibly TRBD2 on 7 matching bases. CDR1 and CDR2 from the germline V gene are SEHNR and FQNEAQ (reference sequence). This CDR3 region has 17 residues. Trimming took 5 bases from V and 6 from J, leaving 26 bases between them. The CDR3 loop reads CASSLLGSAGASSEQYF. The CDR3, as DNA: TGTGCCAGCAGCCTTCTAGGGTCGGCGGGGGCCTCCAGCGAGCAGTACTTC.

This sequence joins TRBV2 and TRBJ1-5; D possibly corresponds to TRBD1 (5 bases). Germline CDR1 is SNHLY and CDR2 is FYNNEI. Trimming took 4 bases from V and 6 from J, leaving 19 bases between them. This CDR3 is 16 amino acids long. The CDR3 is CASSVLDLGVRQPQHF. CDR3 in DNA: TGTGCCAGCAGTGTATTAGATTTAGGGGTCCGTCAGCCCCAGCATTTT. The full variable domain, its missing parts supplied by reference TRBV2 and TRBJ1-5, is EPEVTQTPSHQVTQMGQEVILRCVPISNHLYFYWYRQILGQKVEFLVSFYNNEISEKSEIFDDQFSVERPDGSNFTLKIRSTKLEDSAMYFCASSVLDLGVRQPQHFGDGTRLSIL.

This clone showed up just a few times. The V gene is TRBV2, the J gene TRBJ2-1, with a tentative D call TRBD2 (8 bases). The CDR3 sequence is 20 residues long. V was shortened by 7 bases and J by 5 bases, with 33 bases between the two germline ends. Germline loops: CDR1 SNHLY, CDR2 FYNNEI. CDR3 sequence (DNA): TGTGCCAGCAAGGCCTTAACGGGACAGAACGGGAGGGCTGGGGACAATGAGCAGTTCTTC. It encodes CASKALTGQNGRAGDNEQFF.

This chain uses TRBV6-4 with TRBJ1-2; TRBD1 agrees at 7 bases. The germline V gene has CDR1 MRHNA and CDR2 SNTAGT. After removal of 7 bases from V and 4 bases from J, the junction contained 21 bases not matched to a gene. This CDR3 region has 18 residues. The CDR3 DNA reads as TGTGCCAGCACCCGTCGACAGGGCCTAGGGTCCTACGGCTATGGCTACACCTTC. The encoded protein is CASTRRQGLGSYGYGYTF.

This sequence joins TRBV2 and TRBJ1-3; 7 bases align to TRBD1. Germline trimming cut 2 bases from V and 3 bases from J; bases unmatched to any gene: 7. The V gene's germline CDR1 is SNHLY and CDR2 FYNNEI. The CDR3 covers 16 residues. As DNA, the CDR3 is TGTGCCAGCAGTGAACAGGGGGTAAATCGTGGAAACACCATATATTTT. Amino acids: CASSEQGVNRGNTIYF.

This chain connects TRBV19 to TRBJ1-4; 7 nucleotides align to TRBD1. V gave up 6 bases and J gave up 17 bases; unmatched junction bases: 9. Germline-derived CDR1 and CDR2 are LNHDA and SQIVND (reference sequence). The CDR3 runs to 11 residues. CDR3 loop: CASREGTVAFF. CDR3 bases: TGTGCCAGTAGAGAGGGGACAGTGGCTTTTTTT.

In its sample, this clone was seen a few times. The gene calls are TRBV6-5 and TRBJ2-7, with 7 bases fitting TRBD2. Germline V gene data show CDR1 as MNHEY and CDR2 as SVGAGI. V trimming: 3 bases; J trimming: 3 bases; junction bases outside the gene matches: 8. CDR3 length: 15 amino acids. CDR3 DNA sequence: TGTGCCAGCAGTTATCGGCGGGAGTCTATCTACGAGCAGTACTTC. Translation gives CASSYRRESIYEQYF.

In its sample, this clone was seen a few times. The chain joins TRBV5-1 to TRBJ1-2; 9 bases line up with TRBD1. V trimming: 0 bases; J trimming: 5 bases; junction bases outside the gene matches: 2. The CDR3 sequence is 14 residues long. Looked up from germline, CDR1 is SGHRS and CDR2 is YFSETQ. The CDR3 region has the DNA TGCGCCAGCAGCTTGGACGACAGGGGGTATGGCTACACCTTC. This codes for CASSLDDRGYGYTF. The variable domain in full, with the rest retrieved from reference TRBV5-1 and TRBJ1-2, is KAGVTQTPRYLIKTRGQQVTLSCSPISGHRSVSWYQQTPGQGLQFLFEYFSETQRNKGNFPGRFSGRQFSNSRSEMNVSTLELGDSALYLCASSLDDRGYGYTFGSGTRLTVV.

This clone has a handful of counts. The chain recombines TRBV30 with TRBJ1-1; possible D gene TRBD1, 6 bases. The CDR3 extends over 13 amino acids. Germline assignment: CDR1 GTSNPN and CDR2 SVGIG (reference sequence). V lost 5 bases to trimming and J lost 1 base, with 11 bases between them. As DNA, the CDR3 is TGTGCCTGGGTAGGACAGCCGAACACTGAAGCTTTCTTT. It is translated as CAWVGQPNTEAFF.

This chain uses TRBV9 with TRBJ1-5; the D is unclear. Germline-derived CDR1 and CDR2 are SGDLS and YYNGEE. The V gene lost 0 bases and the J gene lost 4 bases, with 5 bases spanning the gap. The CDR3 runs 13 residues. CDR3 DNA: TGTGCCAGCAGCGTAGACCAGAATCAGCCCCAGCATTTT. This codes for CASSVDQNQPQHF.

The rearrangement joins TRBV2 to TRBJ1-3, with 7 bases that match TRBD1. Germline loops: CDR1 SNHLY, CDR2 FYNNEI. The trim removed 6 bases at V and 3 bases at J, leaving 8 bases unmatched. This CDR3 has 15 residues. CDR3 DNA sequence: TGTGCCAGCAGACTGGGACAGAGCCTTGGAAACACCATATATTTT. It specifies CASRLGQSLGNTIYF.

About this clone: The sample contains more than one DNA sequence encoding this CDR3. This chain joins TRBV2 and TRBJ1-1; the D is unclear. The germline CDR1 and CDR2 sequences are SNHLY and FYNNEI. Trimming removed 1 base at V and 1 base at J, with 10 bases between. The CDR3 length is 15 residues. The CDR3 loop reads CASSEGARENTEAFF. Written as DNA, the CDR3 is TGTGCCAGCAGTGAAGGTGCCCGAGAGAACACTGAAGCTTTCTTT.

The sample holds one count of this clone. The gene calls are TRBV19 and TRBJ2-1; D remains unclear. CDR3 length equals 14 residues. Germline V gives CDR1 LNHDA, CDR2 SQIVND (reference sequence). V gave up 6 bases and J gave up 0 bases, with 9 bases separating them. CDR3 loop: CASRAERSYNEQFF. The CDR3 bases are TGTGCCAGTAGGGCTGAGCGCTCCTACAATGAGCAGTTCTTC.

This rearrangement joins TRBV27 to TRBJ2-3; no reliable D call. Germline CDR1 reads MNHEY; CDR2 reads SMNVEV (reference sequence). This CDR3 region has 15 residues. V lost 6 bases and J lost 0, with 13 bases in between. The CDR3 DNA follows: TGTGCCAGCAGCCAAACGCGCCCTAGCACAGATACGCAGTATTTT. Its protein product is CASSQTRPSTDTQYF.

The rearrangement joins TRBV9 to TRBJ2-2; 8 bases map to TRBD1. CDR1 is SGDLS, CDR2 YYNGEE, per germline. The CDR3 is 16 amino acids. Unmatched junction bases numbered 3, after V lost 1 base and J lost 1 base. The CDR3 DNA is TGTGCCAGCAGCGTAAACAGGGGGTTGAACACCGGGGAGCTGTTTTTT. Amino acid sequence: CASSVNRGLNTGELFF.

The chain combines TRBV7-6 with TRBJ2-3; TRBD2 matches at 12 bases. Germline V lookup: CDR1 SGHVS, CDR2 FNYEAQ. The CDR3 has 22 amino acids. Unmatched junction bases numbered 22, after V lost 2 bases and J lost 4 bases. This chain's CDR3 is CASSLWRLTELAGGQGADTQYF. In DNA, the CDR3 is TGTGCCAGCAGCTTATGGAGGCTCACGGAACTAGCGGGAGGCCAGGGGGCAGATACGCAGTATTTT.

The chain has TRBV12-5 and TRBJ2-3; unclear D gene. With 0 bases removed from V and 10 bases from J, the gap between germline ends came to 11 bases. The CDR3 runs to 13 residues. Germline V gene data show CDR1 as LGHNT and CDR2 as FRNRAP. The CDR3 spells CASGLVLGQAQYF. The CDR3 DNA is TGTGCTAGTGGTTTGGTACTCGGCCAGGCGCAGTATTTT.

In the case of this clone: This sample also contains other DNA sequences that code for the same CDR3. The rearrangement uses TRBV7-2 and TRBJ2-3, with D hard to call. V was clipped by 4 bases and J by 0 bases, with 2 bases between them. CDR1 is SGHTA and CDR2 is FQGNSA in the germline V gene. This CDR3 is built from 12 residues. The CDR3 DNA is TGTGCCAGCAGCTCTAGCACAGATACGCAGTATTTT. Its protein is CASSSSTDTQYF. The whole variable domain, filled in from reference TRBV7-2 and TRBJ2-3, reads GAGVSQSPSNKVTEKGKDVELRCDPISGHTALYWYRQSLGQGLEFLIYFQGNSAPDKSGLPSDRFSAERTGGSVSTLTIQRTQQEDSAVYLCASSSSTDTQYFGPGTRLTVL.

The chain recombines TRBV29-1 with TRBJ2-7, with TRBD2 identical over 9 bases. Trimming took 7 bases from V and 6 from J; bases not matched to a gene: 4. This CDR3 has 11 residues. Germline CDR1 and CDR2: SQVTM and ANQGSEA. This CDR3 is CSAGTSSEQYF. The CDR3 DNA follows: TGCAGCGCCGGGACTAGCTCCGAGCAGTACTTC.